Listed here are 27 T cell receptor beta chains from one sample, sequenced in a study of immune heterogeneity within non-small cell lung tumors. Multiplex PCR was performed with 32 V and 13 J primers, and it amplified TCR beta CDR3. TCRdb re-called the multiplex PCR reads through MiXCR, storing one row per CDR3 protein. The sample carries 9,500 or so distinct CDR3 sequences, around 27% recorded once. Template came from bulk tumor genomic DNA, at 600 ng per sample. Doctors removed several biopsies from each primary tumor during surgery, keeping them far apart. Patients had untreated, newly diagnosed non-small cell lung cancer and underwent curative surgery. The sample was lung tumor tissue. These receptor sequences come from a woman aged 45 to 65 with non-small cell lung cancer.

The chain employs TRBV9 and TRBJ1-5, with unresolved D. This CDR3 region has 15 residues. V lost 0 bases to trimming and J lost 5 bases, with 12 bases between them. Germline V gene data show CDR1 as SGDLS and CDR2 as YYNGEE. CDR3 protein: CASSVGYNPDQPQHF. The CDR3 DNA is TGTGCCAGCAGCGTAGGATACAATCCGGATCAGCCCCAGCATTTT.

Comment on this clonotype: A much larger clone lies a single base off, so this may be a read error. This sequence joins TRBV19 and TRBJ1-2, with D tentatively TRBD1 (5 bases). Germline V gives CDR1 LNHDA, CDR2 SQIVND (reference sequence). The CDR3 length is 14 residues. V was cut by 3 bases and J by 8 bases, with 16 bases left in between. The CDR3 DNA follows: TGTGCCAGTAGTATGGGGCATGGAAGGCGAGGCTACACCTTC. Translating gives CASSMGHGRRGYTF.

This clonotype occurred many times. The CDR3 reads CSAIIRTSGKGGINNEQFF. DNA for the CDR3: TGCAGTGCTATTATCCGGACTAGCGGGAAGGGGGGGATTAACAATGAGCAGTTCTTC. The rearrangement links TRBV20-1 to TRBJ2-1, with 12 bases fitting TRBD2. In germline, CDR1 is DFQATT, CDR2 SNEGSKA (reference sequence). The CDR3 is 19 residues long. The J segment lost 5 bases and the V segment lost 4 bases, leaving 18 bases of the junction unmatched.

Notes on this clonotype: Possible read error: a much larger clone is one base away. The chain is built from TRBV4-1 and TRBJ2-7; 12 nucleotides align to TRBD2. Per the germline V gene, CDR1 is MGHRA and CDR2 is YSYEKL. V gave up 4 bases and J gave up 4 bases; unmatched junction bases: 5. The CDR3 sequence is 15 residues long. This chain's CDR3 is CASSPMTSGRYEQYF. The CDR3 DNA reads TGCGCCAGCAGCCCTATGACTAGCGGGAGATACGAGCAGTACTTC.

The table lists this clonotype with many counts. The CDR3 region has the DNA TGTGCCAGCAGTTTAGGACAGAGCAATCAGCCCCAGCATTTT. Residues: CASSLGQSNQPQHF. The rearrangement joins TRBV6-1 to TRBJ1-5; D possibly corresponds to TRBD1 (6 bases). The CDR3 covers 14 residues. Germline CDR1 and CDR2: MNHNS and SASEGT. Trimming pared 5 bases from V and 1 base from J, leaving 9 bases between.

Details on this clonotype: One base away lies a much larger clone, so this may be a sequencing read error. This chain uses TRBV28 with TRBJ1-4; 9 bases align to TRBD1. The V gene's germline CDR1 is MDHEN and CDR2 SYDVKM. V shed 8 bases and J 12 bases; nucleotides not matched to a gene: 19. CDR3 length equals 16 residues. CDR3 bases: TGTGCCAGCGGCCGACGCACAGGGGGCGCCTATATAGAACTGTTTTTT. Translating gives CASGRRTGGAYIELFF.

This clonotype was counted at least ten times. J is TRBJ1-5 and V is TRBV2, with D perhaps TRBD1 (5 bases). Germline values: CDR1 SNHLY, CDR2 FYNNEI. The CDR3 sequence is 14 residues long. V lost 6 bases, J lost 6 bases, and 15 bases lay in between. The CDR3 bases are TGTGCCAGCAGCCGGGGGGAAGGTAGTCAGCCCCAGCATTTT. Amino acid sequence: CASSRGEGSQPQHF. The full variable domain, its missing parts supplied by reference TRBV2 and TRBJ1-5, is EPEVTQTPSHQVTQMGQEVILRCVPISNHLYFYWYRQILGQKVEFLVSFYNNEISEKSEIFDDQFSVERPDGSNFTLKIRSTKLEDSAMYFCASSRGEGSQPQHFGDGTRLSIL.

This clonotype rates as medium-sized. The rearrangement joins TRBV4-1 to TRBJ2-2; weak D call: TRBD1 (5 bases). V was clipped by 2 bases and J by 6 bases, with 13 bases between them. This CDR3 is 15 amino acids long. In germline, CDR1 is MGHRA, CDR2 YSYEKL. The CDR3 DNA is TGCGCCAGCAGCCAAAGGGCAGGGAAGGCCGGGGAGCTGTTTTTT. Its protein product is CASSQRAGKAGELFF.

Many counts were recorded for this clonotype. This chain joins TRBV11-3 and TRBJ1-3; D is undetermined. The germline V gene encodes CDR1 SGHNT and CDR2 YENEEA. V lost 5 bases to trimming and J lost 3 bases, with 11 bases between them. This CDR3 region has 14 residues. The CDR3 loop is CASSPSRGGNTIYF. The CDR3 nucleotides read TGTGCCAGCAGCCCGTCCCGCGGTGGAAACACCATATATTTT.

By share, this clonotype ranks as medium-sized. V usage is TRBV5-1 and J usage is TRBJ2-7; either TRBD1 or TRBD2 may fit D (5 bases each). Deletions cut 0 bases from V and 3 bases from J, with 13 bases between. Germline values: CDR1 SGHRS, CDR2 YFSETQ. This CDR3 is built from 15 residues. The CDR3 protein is CASSLGGTALYEQYF. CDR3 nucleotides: TGCGCCAGCAGCTTGGGAGGGACGGCGCTCTACGAGCAGTACTTC.

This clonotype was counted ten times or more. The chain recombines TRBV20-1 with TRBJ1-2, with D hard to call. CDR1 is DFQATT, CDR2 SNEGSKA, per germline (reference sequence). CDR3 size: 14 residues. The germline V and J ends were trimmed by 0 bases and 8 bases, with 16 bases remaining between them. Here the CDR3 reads CSAREGTYTWGYTF. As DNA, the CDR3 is TGCAGTGCTAGAGAAGGCACATATACATGGGGCTACACCTTC.

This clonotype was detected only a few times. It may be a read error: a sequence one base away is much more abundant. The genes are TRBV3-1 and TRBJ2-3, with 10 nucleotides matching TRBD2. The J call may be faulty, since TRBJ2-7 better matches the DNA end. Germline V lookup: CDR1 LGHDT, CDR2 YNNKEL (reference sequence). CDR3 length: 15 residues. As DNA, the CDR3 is TGTGCCAGCAGCCAACTACTAGCGGGGCCCTACGAGCAGTACTTC. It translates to CASSQLLAGPYEQYF.

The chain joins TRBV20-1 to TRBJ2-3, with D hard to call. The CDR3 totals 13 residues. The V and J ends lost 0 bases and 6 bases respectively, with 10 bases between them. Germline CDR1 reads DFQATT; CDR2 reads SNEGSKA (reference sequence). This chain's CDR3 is CSARDPGLDTQYF. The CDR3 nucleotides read TGCAGTGCTAGAGATCCCGGGCTTGATACGCAGTATTTT.

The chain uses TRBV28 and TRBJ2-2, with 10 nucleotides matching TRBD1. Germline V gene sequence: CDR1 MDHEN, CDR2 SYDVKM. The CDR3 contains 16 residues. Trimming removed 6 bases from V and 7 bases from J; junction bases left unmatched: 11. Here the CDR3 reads CASRATGTGEGGELFF. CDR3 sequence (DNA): TGTGCCAGCAGAGCGACCGGGACAGGGGAAGGCGGGGAGCTGTTTTTT.

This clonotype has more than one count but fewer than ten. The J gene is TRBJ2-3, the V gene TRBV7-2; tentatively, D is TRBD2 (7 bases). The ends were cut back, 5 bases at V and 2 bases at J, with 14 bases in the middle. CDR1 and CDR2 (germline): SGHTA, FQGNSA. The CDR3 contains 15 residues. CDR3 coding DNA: TGTGCCAGCAGCCCGGGGGGCGGGAACACAGATACGCAGTATTTT. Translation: CASSPGGGNTDTQYF.

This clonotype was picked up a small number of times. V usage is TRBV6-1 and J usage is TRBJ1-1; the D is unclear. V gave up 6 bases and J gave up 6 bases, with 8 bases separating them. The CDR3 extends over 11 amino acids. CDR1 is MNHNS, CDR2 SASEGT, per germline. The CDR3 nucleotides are TGTGCCAGCAGCAGGTTATCTGAAGCTTTCTTT. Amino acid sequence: CASSRLSEAFF.

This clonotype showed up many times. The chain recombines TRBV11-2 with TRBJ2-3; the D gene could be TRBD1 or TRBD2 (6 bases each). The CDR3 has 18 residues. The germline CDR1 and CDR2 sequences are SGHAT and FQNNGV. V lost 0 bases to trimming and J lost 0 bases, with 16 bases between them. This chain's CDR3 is CASSLEGGIFGSTDTQYF. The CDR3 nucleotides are TGTGCCAGCAGCTTAGAGGGGGGCATTTTCGGTAGCACAGATACGCAGTATTTT.

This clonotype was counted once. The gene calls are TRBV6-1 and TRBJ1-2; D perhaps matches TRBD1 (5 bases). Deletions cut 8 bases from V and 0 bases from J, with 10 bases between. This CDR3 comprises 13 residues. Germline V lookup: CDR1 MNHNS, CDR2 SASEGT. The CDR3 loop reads CASGRTTNYGYTF. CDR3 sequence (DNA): TGTGCCAGCGGCCGGACAACTAACTATGGCTACACCTTC.

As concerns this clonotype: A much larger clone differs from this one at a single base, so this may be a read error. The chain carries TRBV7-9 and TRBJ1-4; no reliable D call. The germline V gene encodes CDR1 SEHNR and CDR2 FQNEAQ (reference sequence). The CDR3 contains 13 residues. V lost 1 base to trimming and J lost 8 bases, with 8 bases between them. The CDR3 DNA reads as TGTGCCAGCAGCTTAGTGTGGGAAGAAAAACTGTTTTTT. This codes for CASSLVWEEKLFF.

DNA for the CDR3: TGCGCCAGCTCTTCAAGTGAGCAGTTCTTC. It codes for CASSSSEQFF. The chain links TRBV10-2 to TRBJ2-1; D unclear. The CDR3 has 10 residues. Trimming cost V 8 bases and J 9 bases, with 8 bases left between them. Germline V gives CDR1 WSHSY, CDR2 SAAADI.

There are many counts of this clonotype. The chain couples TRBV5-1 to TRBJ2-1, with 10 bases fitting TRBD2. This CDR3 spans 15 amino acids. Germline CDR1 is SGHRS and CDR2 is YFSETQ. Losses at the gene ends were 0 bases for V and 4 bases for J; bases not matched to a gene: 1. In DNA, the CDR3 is TGCGCCAGCAGCTTGGGACTAGCGGGTTACAATGAGCAGTTCTTC. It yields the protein CASSLGLAGYNEQFF.

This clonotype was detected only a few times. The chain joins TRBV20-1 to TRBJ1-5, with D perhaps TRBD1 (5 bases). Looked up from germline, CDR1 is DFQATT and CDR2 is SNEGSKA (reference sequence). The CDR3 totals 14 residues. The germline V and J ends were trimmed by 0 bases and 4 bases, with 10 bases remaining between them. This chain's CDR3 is CSARDPGGNQPQHF. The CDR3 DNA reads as TGCAGTGCTAGAGATCCTGGGGGGAATCAGCCCCAGCATTTT.

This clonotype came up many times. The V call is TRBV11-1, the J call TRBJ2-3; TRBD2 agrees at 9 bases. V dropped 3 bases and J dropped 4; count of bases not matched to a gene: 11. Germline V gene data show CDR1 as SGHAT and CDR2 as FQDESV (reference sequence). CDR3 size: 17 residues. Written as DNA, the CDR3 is TGTGCCAGCAGCTTTGCGGGGGGGCACCCCTTTCCAGATACGCAGTATTTT. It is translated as CASSFAGGHPFPDTQYF. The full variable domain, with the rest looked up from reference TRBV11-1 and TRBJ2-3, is EAEVAQSPRYKITEKSQAVAFWCDPISGHATLYWYRQILGQGPELLVQFQDESVVDDSQLPKDRFSAERLKGVDSTLKIQPAELGDSAMYLCASSFAGGHPFPDTQYFGPGTRLTVL.

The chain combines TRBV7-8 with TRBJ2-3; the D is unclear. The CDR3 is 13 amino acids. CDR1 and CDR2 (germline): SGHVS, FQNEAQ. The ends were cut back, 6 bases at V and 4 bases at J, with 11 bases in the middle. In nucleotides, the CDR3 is TGTGCCAGCAGTTACAGCGTCCCAGATACGCAGTATTTT. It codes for CASSYSVPDTQYF.

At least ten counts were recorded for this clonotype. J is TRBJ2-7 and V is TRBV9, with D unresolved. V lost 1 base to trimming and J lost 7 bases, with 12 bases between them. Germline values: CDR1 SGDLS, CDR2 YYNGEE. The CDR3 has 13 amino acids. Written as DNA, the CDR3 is TGTGCCAGCAGCGTATCGGCCTTGAGTGAGCAGTACTTC. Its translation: CASSVSALSEQYF.

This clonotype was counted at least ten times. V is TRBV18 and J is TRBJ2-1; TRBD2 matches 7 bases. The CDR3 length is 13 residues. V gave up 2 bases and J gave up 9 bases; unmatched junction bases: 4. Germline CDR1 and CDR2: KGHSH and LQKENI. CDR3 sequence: CASSPGGGIEQFF. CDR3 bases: TGTGCCAGCTCACCAGGGGGGGGAATTGAGCAGTTCTTC.

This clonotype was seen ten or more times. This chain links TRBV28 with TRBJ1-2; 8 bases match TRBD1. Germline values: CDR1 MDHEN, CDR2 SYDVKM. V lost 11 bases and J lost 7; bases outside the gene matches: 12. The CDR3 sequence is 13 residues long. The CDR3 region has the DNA TGTGCCTGTGGACAGGGATTGGGAGGTGGCTACACCTTC. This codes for CACGQGLGGGYTF.